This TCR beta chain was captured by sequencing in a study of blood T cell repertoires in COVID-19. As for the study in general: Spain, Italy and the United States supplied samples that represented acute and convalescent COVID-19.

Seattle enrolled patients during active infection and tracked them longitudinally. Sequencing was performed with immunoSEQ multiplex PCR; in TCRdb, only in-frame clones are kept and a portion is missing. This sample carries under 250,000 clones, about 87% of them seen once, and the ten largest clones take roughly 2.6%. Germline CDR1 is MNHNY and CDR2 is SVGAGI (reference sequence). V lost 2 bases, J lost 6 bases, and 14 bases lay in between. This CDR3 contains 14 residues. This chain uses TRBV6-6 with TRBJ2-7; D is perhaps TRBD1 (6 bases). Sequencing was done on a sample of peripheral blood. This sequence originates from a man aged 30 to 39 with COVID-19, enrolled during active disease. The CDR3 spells CASSYGNRVSEQYF. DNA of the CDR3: TGTGCCAGCAGTTACGGCAACAGGGTCTCCGAGCAGTACTTC.